The 19 T cell receptor beta chains reported below all come from one sample, sequenced in a study of metastatic and nonmetastatic thyroid tumors. Every patient was untreated before thyroid surgery. TCRdb re-processed the PCR reads through MiXCR. The profile shows tens of thousands of clones, over 9.5% of them singletons. Sequencing was carried out using blood. All receptors derive from a female donor with papillary thyroid cancer or a benign thyroid nodule (not recorded which). Some clones in this sample may be carry-over from other donors' samples.

This sequence joins TRBV6-2 or TRBV6-3 and TRBJ2-1; D is unresolved. Deletions cut 7 bases from V and 9 bases from J, with 19 bases between. CDR1 and CDR2 from the germline V gene are MNHEY and SVGEGT. CDR3 length: 14 residues. The CDR3 sequence: CASNDLTGGVEQFF. CDR3 bases: TGTGCCAGCAACGACCTGACGGGTGGTGTTGAGCAGTTCTTC.

This clone was counted only a few times. The genes are TRBV12-3 or TRBV12-4 and TRBJ2-7, with 12 nucleotides matching TRBD2. J lost 2 bases, V lost 5 bases, and 7 bases had no gene match. This CDR3 contains 16 residues. The CDR3 is CASSPSGLAGPYEQYF. The CDR3 DNA sequence: TGTGCCAGCAGTCCTTCCGGACTAGCGGGACCCTACGAGCAGTACTTC.

The sample holds many counts of this clone. The V gene is TRBV19, the J gene TRBJ1-1; D is perhaps TRBD1 (5 bases). Germline V gene data show CDR1 as LNHDA and CDR2 as SQIVND (reference sequence). Trimming took 7 bases from V and 1 from J, leaving 13 bases between them. The CDR3 loop spans 14 amino acids. For the CDR3, the DNA is TGTGCCAGTACTCCGGGGCTATCGAACACTGAAGCTTTCTTT. It specifies CASTPGLSNTEAFF.

This chain joins TRBV7-2 and TRBJ2-1; unclear D gene. Germline CDR1 SGHTA, CDR2 FQGNSA. With 6 bases removed from V and 6 bases from J, the gap between germline ends came to 15 bases. The length of the CDR3 is 14 residues. For the CDR3, the DNA is TGTGCCAGCAGTTTGCTGTGCGTGCTCAATGAGCAGTTCTTC. It yields the protein CASSLLCVLNEQFF.

This clone was seen a few times. A much larger clone differs by one base, so this may be a read error. This sequence joins TRBV20-1 and TRBJ2-7, with D perhaps matching TRBD2 (5 bases). CDR3 size: 13 residues. V lost 6 bases to trimming and J lost 2 bases, with 14 bases between them. CDR1 and CDR2 (germline): DFQATT, SNEGSKA (reference sequence). CDR3 DNA sequence: TGCAGTGCCGCAGAGCGGTCCGCCTACGAGCAGTACTTC. Protein: CSAAERSAYEQYF.

This clone occurred many times. J is TRBJ1-1 and V is TRBV2; tentatively, D is TRBD1 (6 bases). There are 13 residues in the CDR3. Germline CDR1 is SNHLY and CDR2 is FYNNEI. The V and J ends lost 5 bases and 1 base respectively, with 8 bases between them. The CDR3 DNA reads TGTGCCAGCAGTCTGGACAGGAACACTGAAGCTTTCTTT. Protein product: CASSLDRNTEAFF.

This clone was seen ten or more times. V and J are TRBV20-1 and TRBJ2-5, with TRBD2 matching over 10 bases. The CDR3 runs to 13 residues. The trim removed 3 bases at V and 4 bases at J, leaving 2 bases unmatched. The germline gives CDR1 DFQATT, CDR2 SNEGSKA (reference sequence). For the CDR3, the DNA is TGCAGTGCTAGGCCTAGCGGGAGAGAGACCCAGTACTTC. Residues: CSARPSGRETQYF.

The J gene is TRBJ1-1, the V gene TRBV6-1; D is unclear. The CDR3 contains 11 residues. Germline V lookup: CDR1 MNHNS, CDR2 SASEGT. V was pared by 8 bases and J by 2 bases, with 6 bases between. The CDR3 bases are TGTGCCAGCGGGTCTAACACTGAAGCTTTCTTT. Translated, it gives CASGSNTEAFF.

This clone has a count of ten or more. This rearrangement joins TRBV12-3 or TRBV12-4 to TRBJ2-5, with D possibly being TRBD1 or TRBD2 (5 bases each). This CDR3 has 14 amino acids. V gave up 8 bases and J gave up 2 bases, with 15 bases separating them. CDR3: CASAAGAEQETQYF. Written as DNA, the CDR3 is TGTGCCAGCGCCGCCGGGGCAGAGCAAGAGACCCAGTACTTC.

The rearrangement joins TRBV5-5 to TRBJ2-3; 9 nucleotides agree with TRBD1. The CDR3 is made up of 15 amino acids. Germline CDR1 reads SGHKS; CDR2 reads YYEKEE (reference sequence). Trimming cost V 4 bases and J 1 base; bases outside gene matches: 4. The CDR3 is CASSQQGAGTDTQYF. The CDR3, as DNA: TGTGCCAGCAGCCAACAGGGGGCTGGCACAGATACGCAGTATTTT.

Many counts were recorded for this clone. The rearrangement links TRBV20-1 to TRBJ1-4; TRBD1 matches at 10 bases. V lost 5 bases, J lost 5 bases, and 5 bases stayed unmatched. The germline V gene has CDR1 DFQATT and CDR2 SNEGSKA (reference sequence). The CDR3 length is 14 residues. CDR3 DNA: TGCAGTGCTTGGACGACAGGGGGCAATGAAAAACTGTTTTTT. Protein product: CSAWTTGGNEKLFF.

This clone was picked up many times. The V and J genes are TRBV4-1 and TRBJ1-6; D is ambiguous. V lost 4 bases and J 10 bases, leaving 14 bases between the germline ends. The CDR3 has 14 amino acids. The germline V gene encodes CDR1 MGHRA and CDR2 YSYEKL. In DNA, the CDR3 is TGCGCCAGCAGCCCTATCGACTCGGGCTCACCCCTCCACTTT. Translated: CASSPIDSGSPLHF.

This rearrangement joins TRBV20-1 to TRBJ2-7; 9 nucleotides align to TRBD1. V gave up 1 base and J gave up 0 bases; unmatched junction bases: 7. The CDR3 sequence is 16 residues long. From germline, CDR1 is DFQATT and CDR2 SNEGSKA (reference sequence). CDR3 protein: CSARGGDRDSSYEQYF. Here the CDR3 DNA reads TGCAGTGCTAGAGGGGGGGACAGGGATAGCTCCTACGAGCAGTACTTC.

This clone was seen many times. The chain links TRBV6-1 to TRBJ2-5; the match to TRBD1 covers 9 bases. V gave up 5 bases and J gave up 5 bases; unmatched junction bases: 9. This CDR3 is 15 amino acids long. Germline CDR1 reads MNHNS; CDR2 reads SASEGT. The DNA for the CDR3 is TGTGCCAGCAGTTTCCAACAGGGGGCAAGCGAGACCCAGTACTTC. It yields the protein CASSFQQGASETQYF.

This clone showed up many times. The V gene is TRBV20-1, the J gene TRBJ2-5; 7 nucleotides agree with TRBD2. The J segment lost 2 bases and the V segment lost 5 bases, leaving 2 bases of the junction unmatched. The CDR3 runs 12 residues. The V gene's germline CDR1 is DFQATT and CDR2 SNEGSKA (reference sequence). CDR3 nucleotides: TGCAGTGCTCAGCGGGGACAAGAGACCCAGTACTTC. Protein product: CSAQRGQETQYF.

This clone was recorded many times. The chain links TRBV6-2 or TRBV6-3 to TRBJ2-3, with D tentatively TRBD1 (7 bases). CDR1 and CDR2 (germline): MNHEY, SVGEGT. The CDR3 consists of 15 residues. V was trimmed by 9 bases and J by 6 bases, leaving 22 bases between them. CDR3: CASPAEGAGRDTQYF. The DNA of the CDR3 is TGTGCCAGTCCCGCGGAGGGGGCCGGTAGGGATACGCAGTATTTT.

In this sample, this clone turned up many times. This chain links TRBV4-2 with TRBJ2-2; 8 positions match TRBD2. Trimming removed 4 bases from V and 1 base from J; junction bases left unmatched: 8. This CDR3 region has 17 residues. The germline V gene encodes CDR1 LGHNA and CDR2 YNFKEQ. This CDR3 is CASSPGGGGRNTGELFF. Written as DNA, the CDR3 is TGTGCCAGCAGCCCCGGGGGGGGCGGTCGGAACACCGGGGAGCTGTTTTTT.

Ten or more counts support this clone. The rearrangement joins TRBV10-3 to TRBJ1-2; D is undetermined. Deletions cut 1 base from V and 6 bases from J, with 6 bases between. This CDR3 is built from 12 residues. Looked up from germline, CDR1 is ENHRY and CDR2 is SYGVKD. The CDR3: CAISEFRDGYTF. CDR3 bases: TGTGCCATCAGTGAGTTTAGGGATGGCTACACCTTC.

This clone was observed many times. V and J are TRBV11-2 and TRBJ2-2; D possibly corresponds to TRBD2 (6 bases). CDR1 SGHAT and CDR2 FQNNGV come from the germline V gene. V was pared by 3 bases and J by 1 base, with 18 bases between. This CDR3 contains 18 residues. CDR3 residues: CASSFPAAQGGNTGELFF. The DNA of the CDR3 is TGTGCCAGCAGCTTTCCGGCCGCCCAGGGAGGGAACACCGGGGAGCTGTTTTTT. Full variable domain (remainder filled in from reference TRBV11-2 and TRBJ2-2): EAGVAQSPRYKIIEKRQSVAFWCNPISGHATLYWYQQILGQGPKLLIQFQNNGVVDDSQLPKDRFSAERLKGVDSTLKIQPAKLEDSAVYLCASSFPAAQGGNTGELFFGEGSRLTVL.